This T cell receptor (beta chain) was captured in a study of T cells expressing NK-cell markers. Background on the study: Sequencing of TCR beta repertoires drew on sorted CD3+CD56+NKG2C+, CD3+CD56+NKG2C- and CD3+CD56-NKG2C+ T cells.

To note about this clonotype: The antigen is undetermined.

The CDR3 extends over 16 amino acids. Germline V gene data show CDR1 as SGHRS and CDR2 as YFSETQ. UMIs accompanied the 5'RACE template switching by which TCR beta cDNA was made. Reanalyzing the 5' RACE reads, TCRdb keeps one entry per CDR3 protein, without DNA. The sample features 350,000 to 400,000 distinct CDR3 sequences, with around 10% in its top ten. Points from the study as a whole: Several donors' CD3+CD56-NKG2C+ cells were dominated by the same clonotypes. Dominant NKG2C+ clonotypes were found to form about 1.0-7.5% of CD8+ T cells in six donors.

The receptor was derived from a woman between 50 and 59 years old in good health. Sequencing used blood T cells: a sorted CD56 or NKG2C T cell subset, CD4+ or CD8+ T cells, or bulk PBMC T cells (not recorded which). This chain uses TRBV5-1 with TRBJ1-1; lacking DNA, the TRBD1 call made by TCRdb goes unchecked. The CDR3 reads CASSPTPQGAFTEAFF. Variable domain in full (rest from reference TRBV5-1 and TRBJ1-1): KAGVTQTPRYLIKTRGQQVTLSCSPISGHRSVSWYQQTPGQGLQFLFEYFSETQRNKGNFPGRFSGRQFSNSRSEMNVSTLELGDSALYLCASSPTPQGAFTEAFFGQGTRLTVV.